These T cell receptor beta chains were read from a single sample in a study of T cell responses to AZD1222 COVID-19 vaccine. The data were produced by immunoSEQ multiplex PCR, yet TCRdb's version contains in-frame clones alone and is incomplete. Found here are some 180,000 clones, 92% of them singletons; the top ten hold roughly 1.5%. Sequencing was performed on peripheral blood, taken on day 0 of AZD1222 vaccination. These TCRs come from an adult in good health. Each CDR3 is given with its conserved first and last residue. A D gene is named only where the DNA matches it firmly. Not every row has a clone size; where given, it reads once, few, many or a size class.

CDR3 DNA: TGTGCCAGCAGCTTTATGACAGGGCCCAGCACAGATACGCAGTATTTT
CDR3 protein: CASSFMTGPSTDTQYF
J gene: TRBJ2-3
CDR3 length: 16
D gene: TRBD1
V gene: TRBV7-8
clone size: .

CDR3 DNA: TGCGCCAGCAGCTCCGGGACAGGGCGGGCTGAAGCTTTCTTT
CDR3 protein: CASSSGTGRAEAFF
J gene: TRBJ1-1
CDR3 length: 14
D gene: TRBD1
V gene: TRBV5-1
clone size: .

CDR3 DNA: TGTGCCAGCAGTTACGACCCTGGAAACACCATATATTTT
CDR3 protein: CASSYDPGNTIYF
J gene: TRBJ1-3
CDR3 length: 13
D gene: .
V gene: TRBV6-5
clone size: .

CDR3 DNA: TGTGCCAGCAAAAAGCGGGAGGGCCTATTGGATGAGCAGTTCTTC
CDR3 protein: CASKKREGLLDEQFF
J gene: TRBJ2-1
CDR3 length: 15
D gene: TRBD2
V gene: TRBV2
clone size: .

CDR3 DNA: TGTGCCAGCAGGCGGTCCCAGGCTACCAAAAACATTCAGTACTTC
CDR3 protein: CASRRSQATKNIQYF
J gene: TRBJ2-4
CDR3 length: 15
D gene: .
V gene: TRBV27
clone size: .

CDR3 DNA: TGTGCCACCAGCAGAGATCGGCGGGGGGGCCTAAAGACCCAGTACTTC
CDR3 protein: CATSRDRRGGLKTQYF
J gene: TRBJ2-5
CDR3 length: 16
D gene: TRBD2
V gene: TRBV15
clone size: .

CDR3 DNA: TGCGCCAGCAGCCATTCCATAGGCGATGTAGCGGGAGGTAACATTCAGTACTTC
CDR3 protein: CASSHSIGDVAGGNIQYF
J gene: TRBJ2-4
CDR3 length: 18
D gene: TRBD2
V gene: TRBV4-1
clone size: .

CDR3 DNA: TGTGCCAGCCAGGACAGGGTCTACAATGAGCAGTTCTTC
CDR3 protein: CASQDRVYNEQFF
J gene: TRBJ2-1
CDR3 length: 13
D gene: TRBD1
V gene: TRBV27
clone size: .

CDR3 DNA: TGTGCCAGCAGTGAGGTCAGCTATGGCTACACCTTC
CDR3 protein: CASSEVSYGYTF
J gene: TRBJ1-2
CDR3 length: 12
D gene: .
V gene: TRBV6-1
clone size: .

CDR3 DNA: TGTGCCAGTAGTATTAATACAGGGGGGCAAACCGGGGAGCTGTTTTTT
CDR3 protein: CASSINTGGQTGELFF
J gene: TRBJ2-2
CDR3 length: 16
D gene: TRBD1
V gene: TRBV19
clone size: .

CDR3 DNA: TGTGCCATAGACCGTCCGGGACAGGGGAACACTGAAGCTTTCTTT
CDR3 protein: CAIDRPGQGNTEAFF
J gene: TRBJ1-1
CDR3 length: 15
D gene: TRBD1
V gene: TRBV10-3
clone size: .

CDR3 DNA: TGTGCCAGCAGCTCTCCAGGATTCACAGATACGCAGTATTTT
CDR3 protein: CASSSPGFTDTQYF
J gene: TRBJ2-3
CDR3 length: 14
D gene: .
V gene: TRBV11-1
clone size: once

CDR3 DNA: TGTGCCAGCAGCTTAAGGTCAACTAGCGGGAGTTATTTAGAGACCCAGTACTTC
CDR3 protein: CASSLRSTSGSYLETQYF
J gene: TRBJ2-5
CDR3 length: 18
D gene: TRBD2
V gene: TRBV7-9
clone size: once

CDR3 DNA: TGTGCCAGCAGCCCCTCGGACGGGGGGTTGGGGAACACCATATATTTT
CDR3 protein: CASSPSDGGLGNTIYF
J gene: TRBJ1-3
CDR3 length: 16
D gene: .
V gene: TRBV7-6
clone size: .

CDR3 DNA: TGCGCCAGCAGCCAAGCCGGGGTTACTGAAGCTTTCTTT
CDR3 protein: CASSQAGVTEAFF
J gene: TRBJ1-1
CDR3 length: 13
D gene: .
V gene: TRBV4-1
clone size: .

CDR3 DNA: TGCGCCAGCAGCTTGGGTACGAACTATGGCTACACCTTC
CDR3 protein: CASSLGTNYGYTF
J gene: TRBJ1-2
CDR3 length: 13
D gene: .
V gene: TRBV5-1
clone size: .

CDR3 DNA: TGTGCCAGCAGTTACAGACAGGGGGCCGCCTACGAGCAGTACTTC
CDR3 protein: CASSYRQGAAYEQYF
J gene: TRBJ2-7
CDR3 length: 15
D gene: TRBD1
V gene: TRBV6-2/TRBV6-3
clone size: once

CDR3 DNA: TGTGCCAGCAGCTTAGGGGCGGGAGTGTACGAGCAGTACTTC
CDR3 protein: CASSLGAGVYEQYF
J gene: TRBJ2-7
CDR3 length: 14
D gene: TRBD2
V gene: TRBV5-4
clone size: .

CDR3 DNA: TGTGCCAGCAGCGAGGGGGAGCAGCCCCAGCATTTT
CDR3 protein: CASSEGEQPQHF
J gene: TRBJ1-5
CDR3 length: 12
D gene: .
V gene: TRBV7-9
clone size: .

CDR3 DNA: TGTGCCAGCAGCTTAGATAGGGGGAAGGGAGAGGGCTACACCTTC
CDR3 protein: CASSLDRGKGEGYTF
J gene: TRBJ1-2
CDR3 length: 15
D gene: .
V gene: TRBV11-2
clone size: .

CDR3 DNA: TGTGCCAGCAGCTTAGGGCGGGCGCGGGGGATCAACAATGAGCAGTTCTTC
CDR3 protein: CASSLGRARGINNEQFF
J gene: TRBJ2-1
CDR3 length: 17
D gene: TRBD2
V gene: TRBV7-2
clone size: .

CDR3 DNA: TGTGCCAGTAGTATTATAGCGGGAGGGCTCTACGAGCAGTACTTC
CDR3 protein: CASSIIAGGLYEQYF
J gene: TRBJ2-7
CDR3 length: 15
D gene: TRBD2
V gene: TRBV19
clone size: .

CDR3 DNA: TGTGCCAGCAGCGCATCGGGACTAGCGGGGGGCACCTCTAGCACAGATACGCAGTATTTT
CDR3 protein: CASSASGLAGGTSSTDTQYF
J gene: TRBJ2-3
CDR3 length: 20
D gene: TRBD2
V gene: TRBV9
clone size: once

CDR3 DNA: TGTGCCTGGAGTGTACAAGCCTATACGCAGTATTTT
CDR3 protein: CAWSVQAYTQYF
J gene: TRBJ2-3
CDR3 length: 12
D gene: .
V gene: TRBV30
clone size: .